The T cell receptor beta chain under discussion was sequenced for a study of OX40 agonist ivuxolimab in advanced cancers. Findings of the study overall: At 0.1 to 3.0 mg/kg, clonal expansion of CD4+ and CD8+ blood T cells had occurred by week 6.

Enrollment shut out patients with autoimmune disease history or systemic immunosuppression. As for this clone: The antigen is unknown.

Germline-derived CDR1 and CDR2 are SGHTA and FQGTGA. The CDR3 runs 13 residues. The V end lost 5 bases, the J end lost 4 bases, and 11 bases lay between the germline ends. This table comes from immunoSEQ multiplex PCR, and its TCRdb copy is limited to in-frame clones, with some not included. The sample lists 75,000 to 100,000 clones, about 86% occurring once. The clonotype comes from an adult with an advanced solid tumor such as melanoma, head and neck, liver or kidney cancer. The sequencing here drew on CD4+ or CD8+ T cells sorted from blood, taken in a trial of the OX40 agonist ivuxolimab. The gene calls are TRBV7-3 and TRBJ1-2; TRBD1 is a possible D gene (6 bases). The CDR3, as DNA: TGTGCCAGCAGCCACAGGGACTTCTATGGCTACACCTTC. This sequence encodes CASSHRDFYGYTF.